These 10 T cell receptor beta chains were sequenced from one sample in a study of cytomegalovirus exposure and HLA in healthy donors. Vbeta (60) and Jbeta (13) primers were used in the PCR. Clones were sequenced by immunoSEQ multiplex PCR, and TCRdb holds only the in-frame ones, with some missing. The sample holds approximately 280,000 clones, 85% to 90% seen once. The material sequenced was PBMCs. Source of these receptors: a woman aged 18 to 35 in good health and CMV-seronegative.

To note about this clone: A read error may produce the germline difference seen at one junction end. This chain links TRBV7-9 with TRBJ2-7; 10 positions match TRBD2. The CDR3 extends over 18 amino acids. Germline lookup yields CDR1 SEHNR and CDR2 FQNEAQ (reference sequence). CDR3 bases: TGTTCCAGCAGCTTACCCCCGGCTAGCGGGGGCTATTACGACGAGCAGTACTTC. Amino acid sequence: CSSSLPPASGGYYDEQYF.

This chain joins TRBV7-2 and TRBJ1-2; the D gene is possibly TRBD1 (6 bases). Germline CDR1 reads SGHTA; CDR2 reads FQGNSA. The CDR3 spans 15 residues. The ends were cut back, 1 base at V and 3 bases at J, with 12 bases in the middle. The CDR3: CASSLGQGHYYGYTF. CDR3 coding DNA: TGTGCCAGCAGCTTAGGCCAGGGGCATTACTATGGCTACACCTTC.

This chain links TRBV30 with TRBJ1-1; perhaps TRBD1 as D (6 bases). The germline V gene has CDR1 GTSNPN and CDR2 SVGIG (reference sequence). V gave up 2 bases and J gave up 7 bases, with 11 bases separating them. This CDR3 region has 12 residues. CDR3 sequence: CAWSSGTFEAFF. The CDR3 DNA follows: TGTGCCTGGAGTTCGGGGACATTTGAAGCTTTCTTT.

This chain uses TRBV19 with TRBJ2-7, with 9 positions matching TRBD1. CDR1 is LNHDA and CDR2 is SQIVND in the germline V gene (reference sequence). CDR3 length: 17 amino acids. The V gene end was trimmed by 4 bases and the J gene end by 3 bases; junction bases not matched to a gene: 13. The CDR3 loop is CASSNLGQGLVGYEQYF. CDR3 DNA: TGTGCCAGTAGTAATTTGGGACAGGGTCTCGTAGGCTACGAGCAGTACTTC. Together with reference TRBV19 and TRBJ2-7, the CDR3 gives the full variable domain: DGGITQSPKYLFRKEGQNVTLSCEQNLNHDAMYWYRQDPGQGLRLIYYSQIVNDFQKGDIAEGYSVSREKKESFPLTVTSAQKNPTAFYLCASSNLGQGLVGYEQYFGPGTRLTVT.

This chain links TRBV7-3 with TRBJ2-1, with a tentative D call TRBD1 (6 bases). The V and J ends lost 5 bases and 3 bases respectively, with 8 bases between them. This CDR3 is built from 13 residues. Germline lookup yields CDR1 SGHTA and CDR2 FQGTGA. CDR3 nucleotide sequence: TGTGCCAGCAGCACAGGGATCTACAATGAGCAGTTCTTC. Protein sequence: CASSTGIYNEQFF.

The rearrangement uses TRBV28 and TRBJ1-1; no reliable D call. V shed 5 bases and J shed 0 bases, with 10 bases lying between them. From germline, CDR1 is MDHEN and CDR2 SYDVKM. The CDR3 is 14 residues long. CDR3 sequence (DNA): TGTGCCAGCAGTCCTGCAAGCATGAACACTGAAGCTTTCTTT. Translation: CASSPASMNTEAFF.

The chain has TRBV28 and TRBJ1-2; D unresolved. From germline, CDR1 is MDHEN and CDR2 SYDVKM. V lost 2 bases to trimming and J lost 2 bases, with 12 bases between them. The CDR3 has 15 amino acids. The CDR3 is CASSLIWARNYGYTF. The CDR3 DNA follows: TGTGCCAGCAGTTTAATTTGGGCCAGAAACTATGGCTACACCTTC.

This clone was counted once. The rearrangement uses TRBV2 and TRBJ1-4; TRBD1 matches at 7 bases. This CDR3 spans 16 amino acids. Germline assignment: CDR1 SNHLY and CDR2 FYNNEI. V gave up 9 bases and J gave up 4 bases; unmatched junction bases: 14. As DNA, the CDR3 is TGTGCCAGTAGTAGAGATCCGGGACAGCTTAATGAAAAACTGTTTTTT. Translated, it gives CASSRDPGQLNEKLFF.

The chain combines TRBV1 with TRBJ1-6; TRBD1 is taken as the D call from the table, unchecked against the DNA. TRBV1 is a pseudogene. The CDR3 is made up of 16 amino acids. The CDR3 loop reads CTSSQGQVKRGSPLHF. CDR3 sequence (DNA): TGCACCAGCAGCCAAGGACAGGTAAAAAGGGGGTCACCCCTCCACTTT.

V and J are TRBV7-9 and TRBJ1-5; D not certain. CDR1 and CDR2 from the germline V gene are SEHNR and FQNEAQ (reference sequence). The CDR3 length is 14 residues. The V gene lost 3 bases and the J gene lost 7 bases, with 13 bases spanning the gap. CDR3 loop: CASSFDGNTQPQHF. In DNA form, the CDR3 reads TGTGCCAGCAGCTTTGACGGGAATACCCAGCCCCAGCATTTT.